In its sample, the clone carrying this T cell receptor beta chain was seen many times. V shed 6 bases and J shed 0 bases, with 17 bases lying between them. The germline CDR1 and CDR2 sequences are MNHNS and SASEGT. CDR3 length: 16 residues. This record belongs to a study of CD8 T cells in ankylosing spondylitis. TCRdb passed the 5' RACE reads through MiXCR, listing each CDR3 protein once. The sample yields 150,000 or so distinct CDR3 sequences, around 20% seen once. This clonotype originated in a male donor with ankylosing spondylitis or in good health (not recorded which). V usage is TRBV6-1 and J usage is TRBJ1-2; maybe TRBD1 (6 bases). The sample was blood, either unsorted or a sorted T cell fraction (not recorded which). CDR3 sequence (DNA): TGTGCCAGCAGACAGGGCAGCGGGATACCTAACTATGGCTACACCTTC. This sequence encodes CASRQGSGIPNYGYTF.